The present TCR beta chain was sequenced within a study of blood T cell repertoires in COVID-19. Sequencing was performed with immunoSEQ multiplex PCR; in TCRdb, only in-frame clones are kept and a portion is missing. The repertoire holds some 170,000 clones, with roughly 80% as singletons. The CDR3 has 15 amino acids. Germline V gene sequence: CDR1 SGDLS, CDR2 YYNGEE. Trimming at V came to 4 bases and at J to 4 bases, leaving 8 bases not matched to a gene. The gene calls are TRBV9 and TRBJ2-3, with 8 nucleotides matching TRBD2. The source of this sequence is a woman between 65 and 79 years old with acute or convalescent COVID-19. Sequenced material: peripheral blood. CDR3 amino acids: CASSPGGARADTQYF. Here the CDR3 DNA reads TGTGCCAGCAGCCCCGGGGGGGCGAGAGCAGATACGCAGTATTTT. Combining the CDR3 with reference TRBV9 and TRBJ2-3 gives the whole variable domain DSGVTQTPKHLITATGQRVTLRCSPRSGDLSVYWYQQSLDQGLQFLIQYYNGEERAKGNILERFSAQQFPDLHSELNLSSLELGDSALYFCASSPGGARADTQYFGPGTRLTVL.